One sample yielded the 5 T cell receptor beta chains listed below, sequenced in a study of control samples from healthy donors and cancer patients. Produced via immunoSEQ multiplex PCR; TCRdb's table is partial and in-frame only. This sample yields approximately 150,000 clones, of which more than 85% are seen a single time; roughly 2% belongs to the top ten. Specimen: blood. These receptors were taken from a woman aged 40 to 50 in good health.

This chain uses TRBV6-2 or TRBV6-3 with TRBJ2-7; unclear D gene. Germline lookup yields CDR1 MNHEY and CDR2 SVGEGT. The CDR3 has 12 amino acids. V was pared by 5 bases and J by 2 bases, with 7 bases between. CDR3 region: CASSLAPYEQYF. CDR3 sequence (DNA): TGTGCCAGCAGTCTCGCCCCCTACGAGCAGTACTTC.

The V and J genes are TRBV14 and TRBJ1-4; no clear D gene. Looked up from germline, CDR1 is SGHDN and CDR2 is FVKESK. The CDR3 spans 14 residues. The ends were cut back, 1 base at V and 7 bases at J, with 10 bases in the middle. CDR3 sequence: CASSQGWKSEKLFF. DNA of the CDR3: TGTGCCAGCAGCCAAGGGTGGAAATCTGAAAAACTGTTTTTT.

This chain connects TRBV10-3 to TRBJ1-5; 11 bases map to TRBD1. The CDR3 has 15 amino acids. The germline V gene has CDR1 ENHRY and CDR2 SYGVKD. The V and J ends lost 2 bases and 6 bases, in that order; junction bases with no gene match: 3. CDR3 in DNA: TGTGCCATCAGTGAGGGACAGGGGGCCGGTCAGCCCCAGCATTTT. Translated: CAISEGQGAGQPQHF.

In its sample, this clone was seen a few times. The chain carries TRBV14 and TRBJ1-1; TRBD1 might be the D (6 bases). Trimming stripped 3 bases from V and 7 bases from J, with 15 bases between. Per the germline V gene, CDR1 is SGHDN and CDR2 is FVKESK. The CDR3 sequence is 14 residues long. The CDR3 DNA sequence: TGTGCCAGCAGCCAGCTACAGGGAGCCGGTGAAGCTTTCTTT. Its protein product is CASSQLQGAGEAFF.

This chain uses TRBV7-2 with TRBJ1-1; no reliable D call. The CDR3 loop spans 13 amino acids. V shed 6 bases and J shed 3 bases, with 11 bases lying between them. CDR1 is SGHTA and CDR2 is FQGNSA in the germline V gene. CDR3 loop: CASRQSRDTEAFF. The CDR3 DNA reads TGTGCCAGCAGACAGAGCAGAGACACTGAAGCTTTCTTT.